The 4 T cell receptor beta chains reported below all come from one sample, sequenced in a study of post-analysis software for immune sequencing data. Study results and limitations: Roughly five TRBV segments appeared more often in patients than in controls, and TRBV5-6, TRBV5-1 and TRBV20-1 were among these.

No cognate antigen is known for these TCRs. The authors incorporated unique molecular identifiers into the TCR beta cDNA libraries. TCRdb re-called the PCR reads with MiXCR, one entry per CDR3 protein. There are about 170,000 distinct CDR3 sequences in the sample; approximately 31% occur only once, and roughly 1.6% lies in the top ten. The material sequenced was blood. Receptor source: a girl aged 5-17 years with multiple sclerosis.

To note about this clonotype: Mismatch with germline at one junction end may stem from a read error. The chain employs TRBV7-2 and TRBJ2-7; D may correspond to TRBD1 or TRBD2 (5 bases each). CDR1 is SGHTA, CDR2 FQGNSA, per germline. CDR3 length equals 13 residues. CDR3 sequence reads: CAGSLGPGGEQYF. In DNA, the CDR3 is TGTGCCGGCAGCTTAGGCCCTGGGGGCGAGCAGTACTTC.

The chain couples TRBV5-1 to TRBJ2-1, with D unclear. Trimming removed 0 bases at V and 5 bases at J, with 9 bases between. Germline V gene lookup returns CDR1 SGHRS and CDR2 YFSETQ. The CDR3 extends over 14 amino acids. CDR3 region: CASSLDPPHNEQFF. The CDR3 DNA is TGCGCCAGCAGCTTGGATCCCCCACACAATGAGCAGTTCTTC. The entire variable domain, with the rest obtained from reference TRBV5-1 and TRBJ2-1, is as follows: KAGVTQTPRYLIKTRGQQVTLSCSPISGHRSVSWYQQTPGQGLQFLFEYFSETQRNKGNFPGRFSGRQFSNSRSEMNVSTLELGDSALYLCASSLDPPHNEQFFGPGTRLTVL.

V is TRBV5-1 and J is TRBJ2-5; 8 nucleotides line up with TRBD1. The CDR3 consists of 15 residues. Germline CDR1 reads SGHRS; CDR2 reads YFSETQ. V trimming: 0 bases; J trimming: 4 bases; junction bases outside the gene matches: 5. CDR3 DNA sequence: TGCGCCAGCAGCTTGGGGACAGGGTCGACAGAGACCCAGTACTTC. Amino acids: CASSLGTGSTETQYF.

As regards this clonotype: A clone one base away is much larger, so this may be a read error. V and J are TRBV28 and TRBJ2-4, with 8 bases that match TRBD1. Germline V CDR1 and CDR2: MDHEN, SYDVKM. This CDR3 is built from 16 residues. The CDR3 region is CASSFRQGFTKTIQYF. CDR3 nucleotides: TGTGCCAGCAGTTTCCGACAGGGGTTTACCAAAACCATTCAGTACTTC.